The 22 T cell receptor beta chains presented below share a single source sample, sequenced in a study of T-cell reconstitution after alpha-beta-depleted transplantation in children. Molecular barcoding with unique molecular identifiers was used for the TCRbeta library. One entry per CDR3 protein results from TCRdb running MiXCR on the PCR reads. The sample yields 200,000 to 250,000 distinct CDR3 sequences, over 20% seen once. The sample here was PBMCs, taken before TCRalphabeta/CD19-depleted stem cell transplant. The receptors were sampled from a girl aged 2 to 9 with Fanconi anemia, due to receive a stem cell transplant.

This clonotype was seen at least ten times. The chain employs TRBV29-1 and TRBJ2-3; D is ambiguous. The CDR3 consists of 11 residues. Germline assignment: CDR1 SQVTM and CDR2 ANQGSEA. The V and J ends lost 3 bases and 5 bases respectively, with 6 bases between them. CDR3 DNA: TGCAGCGTTGACCAAAGAGATACGCAGTATTTT. This translates into CSVDQRDTQYF.

Ten or more counts support this clonotype. This chain uses TRBV15 with TRBJ2-3; D not certain. This CDR3 has 15 residues. The V end lost 0 bases, the J end lost 2 bases, and 9 bases lay between the germline ends. Germline V gives CDR1 LNHNV, CDR2 YYDKDF (reference sequence). Written as DNA, the CDR3 is TGTGCCACCAGCAGAGATATCCTCTACACAGATACGCAGTATTTT. Protein: CATSRDILYTDTQYF. Complete variable domain (other parts from reference TRBV15 and TRBJ2-3): DAMVIQNPRYQVTQFGKPVTLSCSQTLNHNVMYWYQQKSSQAPKLLFHYYDKDFNNEADTPDNFQSRRPNTSFCFLDIRSPGLGDTAMYLCATSRDILYTDTQYFGPGTRLTVL.

At least ten counts were recorded for this clonotype. The chain is built from TRBV6-5 and TRBJ2-1; 10 bases are a match to TRBD2. Per the germline V gene, CDR1 is MNHEY and CDR2 is SVGAGI. J lost 2 bases, V lost 2 bases, and 9 bases had no gene match. This CDR3 contains 18 residues. CDR3 bases: TGTGCCAGCAGTTACGGGCAGGGCCTAGCGGGGGCCTACAATGAGCAGTTCTTC. The encoded protein is CASSYGQGLAGAYNEQFF.

This clonotype was detected ten times or more. In nucleotides, the CDR3 is TGTGCCAGCAGTTTAAGACCTCTAGCCAAAAACATTCAGTACTTC. As protein: CASSLRPLAKNIQYF. J is TRBJ2-4 and V is TRBV12-3 or TRBV12-4; D gene ambiguous. The V end lost 2 bases, the J end lost 0 bases, and 8 bases lay between the germline ends. CDR3 size: 15 residues.

In this sample, this clonotype turned up many times. This chain connects TRBV20-1 to TRBJ2-3; TRBD2 agrees at 14 bases. CDR3 length: 16 amino acids. CDR1 DFQATT and CDR2 SNEGSKA come from the germline V gene (reference sequence). Trimming removed 1 base from V and 6 bases from J; junction bases left unmatched: 6. As DNA, the CDR3 is TGCAGTGCTAGAGCAGGGACTAGCGGGAGTTATGATACGCAGTATTTT. Amino acid sequence: CSARAGTSGSYDTQYF.

The chain links TRBV20-1 to TRBJ1-1; 10 positions agree with TRBD1. CDR3 size: 13 residues. CDR1 is DFQATT, CDR2 SNEGSKA, per germline (reference sequence). The ends lost 7 bases at V and 10 bases at J; junction bases unmatched: 12. CDR3 coding DNA: TGCAGTGGAGGCCCGGGACAGGGGACATCAGCTTTCTTT. Its translation: CSGGPGQGTSAFF.

The chain uses TRBV6-1 and TRBJ2-3; 15 bases are shared with TRBD2. J was trimmed by 2 bases and V by 7 bases; bases with no gene match: 10. Per germline, CDR1 MNHNS and CDR2 SASEGT. CDR3 size: 18 residues. CDR3 amino acids: CASTNPGTSGGSTDTQYF. The CDR3 nucleotides are TGTGCCAGCACCAATCCCGGGACTAGCGGGGGGTCCACAGATACGCAGTATTTT.

The chain links TRBV5-8 to TRBJ2-7; D is undetermined. The CDR3 consists of 13 residues. Germline loops: CDR1 SGHTS, CDR2 YDEGEE. The ends were cut back, 3 bases at V and 3 bases at J, with 10 bases in the middle. Written as DNA, the CDR3 is TGTGCCAGCAGCTCGGAGCCATACTACGAGCAGTACTTC. Translating it yields CASSSEPYYEQYF.

In this sample, this clonotype turned up a few times. The chain carries TRBV29-1 and TRBJ1-2; D remains ambiguous. The V and J ends lost 4 bases and 6 bases respectively, with 6 bases between them. In germline, CDR1 is SQVTM, CDR2 ANQGSEA. This CDR3 contains 10 residues. The CDR3 here is CSVVADGYTF. CDR3 DNA: TGCAGCGTTGTTGCCGATGGCTACACCTTC.

The genes are TRBV9 and TRBJ2-5, with 8 bases identical to TRBD1. The CDR3 totals 15 residues. The junction had 12 bases not matched to a gene; V was cut back by 4 bases and J by 7 bases. The germline V gene has CDR1 SGDLS and CDR2 YYNGEE. CDR3: CASSNRTGRSGTQYF. The CDR3 DNA reads as TGTGCCAGCAGCAACCGGACAGGGAGGTCGGGGACCCAGTACTTC. Full variable domain (rest looked up from reference TRBV9 and TRBJ2-5): DSGVTQTPKHLITATGQRVTLRCSPRSGDLSVYWYQQSLDQGLQFLIQYYNGEERAKGNILERFSAQQFPDLHSELNLSSLELGDSALYFCASSNRTGRSGTQYFGPGTRLLVL.

This clonotype was detected many times. This sequence joins TRBV7-2 and TRBJ2-1; TRBD1 aligns across 8 bases. The germline V gene has CDR1 SGHTA and CDR2 FQGNSA. This CDR3 contains 12 residues. Germline trimming cut 5 bases from V and 12 bases from J; bases unmatched to any gene: 6. The CDR3 sequence: CASSIQGTGQFF. The CDR3 region has the DNA TGTGCCAGCAGCATTCAGGGGACAGGGCAGTTCTTC.

This chain connects TRBV4-1 to TRBJ1-4, with a possible D match to TRBD1 (6 bases). Germline lookup yields CDR1 MGHRA and CDR2 YSYEKL. V lost 4 bases to trimming and J lost 7 bases, with 13 bases between them. There are 14 residues in the CDR3. The CDR3 sequence is CASSPLQGSEKLFF. The CDR3 coding sequence is TGCGCCAGCAGCCCCCTACAGGGTAGTGAAAAACTGTTTTTT.

The chain is built from TRBV28 and TRBJ2-1; no definite D call. The CDR3 has 13 residues. V lost 3 bases and J 9 bases, leaving 12 bases between the germline ends. The germline gives CDR1 MDHEN, CDR2 SYDVKM. CDR3 bases: TGTGCCAGCAGTTTTCTAAATTCGGTTGAGCAGTTCTTC. It codes for CASSFLNSVEQFF.

This sequence joins TRBV29-1 and TRBJ1-2; possible D gene TRBD1, 5 bases. V lost 5 bases, J lost 4 bases, and 11 bases lay in between. The CDR3 is 12 residues long. The germline gives CDR1 SQVTM, CDR2 ANQGSEA. The CDR3 DNA reads TGCAGCGTTAGGGGCTTAGGCTATGGCTACACCTTC. This codes for CSVRGLGYGYTF.

The CDR3 protein is CASSLFLGIQETQYF. The CDR3 DNA follows: TGTGCCAGCAGCTTATTCCTAGGCATCCAAGAGACCCAGTACTTC. V is TRBV7-2 and J is TRBJ2-5; no clear D gene. With 2 bases removed from V and 1 base from J, the gap between germline ends came to 11 bases. The CDR3 length is 15 residues. From germline, CDR1 is SGHTA and CDR2 FQGNSA.

The chain links TRBV28 to TRBJ2-1; D uncertain. V shed 3 bases and J shed 0 bases, with 6 bases lying between them. Germline lookup yields CDR1 MDHEN and CDR2 SYDVKM. The CDR3 extends over 14 amino acids. The CDR3 DNA reads TGTGCCAGCAGTTTCGTCATCTCCTACAATGAGCAGTTCTTC. Its translation is CASSFVISYNEQFF.

Notes on this clonotype: One junction end disagrees with the germline gene, perhaps due to a read error. CDR3 sequence (DNA): TGTGCCAGCAGCTTAATGGGGGGCGGGGTCGAACTAGGATCCACAAATACGCAGTATTTT. Its translation is CASSLMGGGVELGSTNTQYF. This rearrangement joins TRBV11-2 to TRBJ2-3; possibly TRBD1 or TRBD2 for D (6 bases each). This CDR3 spans 20 amino acids. CDR1 and CDR2 from the germline V gene are SGHAT and FQNNGV.

This clonotype was found many times. The chain is built from TRBV27 and TRBJ1-1, with a weak D call TRBD1 (5 bases). Germline V lookup: CDR1 MNHEY, CDR2 SMNVEV (reference sequence). This CDR3 region has 14 residues. V was shortened by 5 bases and J by 1 base, with 11 bases between the two germline ends. CDR3 DNA: TGTGCCAGCAGTAACCAGAGGGGGAACACTGAAGCTTTCTTT. Protein sequence: CASSNQRGNTEAFF.

This clonotype has more than one count but fewer than ten. The gene calls are TRBV5-5 and TRBJ2-4, with a tentative D call TRBD1 (6 bases). V lost 7 bases to trimming and J lost 0 bases, with 17 bases between them. CDR1 and CDR2 (germline): SGHKS, YYEKEE (reference sequence). The CDR3 has 16 amino acids. CDR3 DNA: TGTGCCAGCTCTAGCACAGGGAGATTAGCCAAAAACATTCAGTACTTC. Translation gives CASSSTGRLAKNIQYF.

This clonotype was recorded at least ten times. The genes are TRBV6-1 and TRBJ1-2; D remains ambiguous. V lost 4 bases and J lost 0, with 12 bases in between. The CDR3 spans 15 residues. Germline V gene data show CDR1 as MNHNS and CDR2 as SASEGT. For the CDR3, the DNA is TGTGCCAGCAGTGTTCAGTTAGGTTCTAACTATGGCTACACCTTC. Its protein product is CASSVQLGSNYGYTF.

The chain is built from TRBV29-1 and TRBJ1-2; D is ambiguous. There are 11 residues in the CDR3. The germline V gene has CDR1 SQVTM and CDR2 ANQGSEA. Trimming took 6 bases from V and 6 from J, leaving 11 bases between them. CDR3 nucleotides: TGCAGCGTCGCGGACGGGGATGGCTACACCTTC. Its translation is CSVADGDGYTF.

This clonotype showed up just a few times. The rearrangement joins TRBV20-1 to TRBJ1-1; no definite D call. Trimming stripped 3 bases from V and 1 base from J, with 6 bases between. Germline V gene lookup returns CDR1 DFQATT and CDR2 SNEGSKA (reference sequence). The CDR3 has 12 residues. In DNA form, the CDR3 reads TGCAGTGCTAGGTTTCAGAACACTGAAGCTTTCTTT. Translating gives CSARFQNTEAFF.